This is a list of T cell receptor beta chains from one sample in a study of glioma-infiltrating T cells. From the multiplex PCR reads, TCRdb called clonotypes with MiXCR, one entry per CDR3 protein. This sample carries roughly 120,000 distinct CDR3 sequences, less than 30% of them seen once, and the ten largest clones take roughly a third. Sequenced input: glioma tissue, nonneoplastic brain tissue, or PBMCs (not recorded which). All receptors come from a human donor with low-grade glioma or glioblastoma, undergoing nonglioma brain surgery, or in good health (not recorded which). Each CDR3 is given with its conserved first and last residue. Fields, in order: CDR3 DNA, CDR3 protein, J gene, V gene, D gene, clone size. A D gene is named only where the DNA matches it firmly. The listing skips clone size in some rows; elsewhere it reads once, few, many or a size class.

CDR3 DNA: TGTGCCAGCAGTTACTCTTCGGGGTCCCGCACAGATACGCAGTATTTT; CDR3 protein: CASSYSSGSRTDTQYF; J gene: TRBJ2-3; V gene: TRBV6-6; D gene: -; clone size: many
CDR3 DNA: TGTGCCAGCAGCTTACTAGCGGGAAACGCAGATACGCAGTATTTT; CDR3 protein: CASSLLAGNADTQYF; J gene: TRBJ2-3; V gene: TRBV7-3; D gene: TRBD2; clone size: many
CDR3 DNA: TGCAGCGTGAAAGGGGCTAACACAGATACGCAGTATTTT; CDR3 protein: CSVKGANTDTQYF; J gene: TRBJ2-3; V gene: TRBV29-1; D gene: -; clone size: few
CDR3 DNA: TGTGCCAGCTCACCACCGGAAAGGGGGGCGTACTTC; CDR3 protein: CASSPPERGAYF; J gene: TRBJ2-5; V gene: TRBV18; D gene: -; clone size: few
CDR3 DNA: TGTGCCAGCAGCCAAGAAAACAGGGCGAAGACCCAGTACTTC; CDR3 protein: CASSQENRAKTQYF; J gene: TRBJ2-5; V gene: TRBV14; D gene: -; clone size: many
CDR3 DNA: TGTGCCAGCAGCCAAGTCGGCCCGGGCACTGAAGCTTTCTTT; CDR3 protein: CASSQVGPGTEAFF; J gene: TRBJ1-1; V gene: TRBV3-1; D gene: -; clone size: many
CDR3 DNA: TGCAGTGCCAGGACTAGCGGGAGGTACACAGATACGCAGTATTTT; CDR3 protein: CSARTSGRYTDTQYF; J gene: TRBJ2-3; V gene: TRBV20-1; D gene: TRBD2; clone size: many
CDR3 DNA: TGTGCCAGCAGTCAGGACATCAATCAGCCCCAGCATTTT; CDR3 protein: CASSQDINQPQHF; J gene: TRBJ1-5; V gene: TRBV2; D gene: -; clone size: many
CDR3 DNA: TGTGCCAGCAGTTACGACGGACAGAGCAGAAACACCATATATTTT; CDR3 protein: CASSYDGQSRNTIYF; J gene: TRBJ1-3; V gene: TRBV6-2/TRBV6-3; D gene: -; clone size: many
CDR3 DNA: TGTGCCAGCAGCTTGGGGGTAGACTCCTACGAGCAGTACTTC; CDR3 protein: CASSLGVDSYEQYF; J gene: TRBJ2-7; V gene: TRBV5-6; D gene: -; clone size: -
CDR3 DNA: TGTGCCAGCAGCGTAGCAGCCAGGGGGTCCACAGATACGCAGTATTTT; CDR3 protein: CASSVAARGSTDTQYF; J gene: TRBJ2-3; V gene: TRBV9; D gene: TRBD1; clone size: -
CDR3 DNA: TGTGCCAGCAGTTTATTTCCGGTAACGAATCAGCCCCAGCATTTT; CDR3 protein: CASSLFPVTNQPQHF; J gene: TRBJ1-5; V gene: TRBV27; D gene: -; clone size: many
CDR3 DNA: TGCGCCAGCAGCCAAGCTTGGCAGGGGGCGGGTGAGACCCAGTACTTC; CDR3 protein: CASSQAWQGAGETQYF; J gene: TRBJ2-5; V gene: TRBV4-3; D gene: TRBD1; clone size: many
CDR3 DNA: TGCAGCGTTGTTGCGGAGTATATCCAGTTCTTC; CDR3 protein: CSVVAEYIQFF; J gene: TRBJ2-1; V gene: TRBV29-1; D gene: -; clone size: -
CDR3 DNA: TGCAGCGTGACGAGGGGATTCTACAATGAGCAGTTCTTC; CDR3 protein: CSVTRGFYNEQFF; J gene: TRBJ2-1; V gene: TRBV29-1; D gene: -; clone size: few
CDR3 DNA: TGTGCCAGCAGTATGACTAGCGGGAGTGGCTACGAGCAGTACTTC; CDR3 protein: CASSMTSGSGYEQYF; J gene: TRBJ2-7; V gene: TRBV6-1; D gene: TRBD2; clone size: many
CDR3 DNA: TGCAGTGCTGTGACTAGCGGGACGCCTCGCACAGATACGCAGTATTTT; CDR3 protein: CSAVTSGTPRTDTQYF; J gene: TRBJ2-3; V gene: TRBV20-1; D gene: TRBD2; clone size: many
CDR3 DNA: TGTGCCAGCGTAAGCGGTTTGACCTACGAGCAGTACTTC; CDR3 protein: CASVSGLTYEQYF; J gene: TRBJ2-7; V gene: TRBV7-9; D gene: -; clone size: many
CDR3 DNA: TGTGCCAGCTCCGGGGGGGGTTTCTCCTACGAGCAGTACTTC; CDR3 protein: CASSGGGFSYEQYF; J gene: TRBJ2-7; V gene: TRBV3-1; D gene: TRBD2; clone size: -
CDR3 DNA: TGTGCCAGCAGCCCAAGGGGCGCAAACACTGAGGCTTTCTTT; CDR3 protein: CASSPRGANTEAFF; J gene: TRBJ1-1; V gene: TRBV28; D gene: -; clone size: -
CDR3 DNA: TGCAGCGTTCGCCCCGGAGTAGCACCAGATACGCAGTATTTT; CDR3 protein: CSVRPGVAPDTQYF; J gene: TRBJ2-3; V gene: TRBV29-1; D gene: -; clone size: many
CDR3 DNA: TGCGCCAGCAGCTTACCGGGTGGGGAGACCCAGTACTTC; CDR3 protein: CASSLPGGETQYF; J gene: TRBJ2-5; V gene: TRBV5-1; D gene: -; clone size: many
CDR3 DNA: TGTGCCAGCACCGTGGACAGCTGGAACGAGCAGTACTTC; CDR3 protein: CASTVDSWNEQYF; J gene: TRBJ2-7; V gene: TRBV2; D gene: -; clone size: many
CDR3 DNA: TGTGCCAGCAGTTCCCCGGAAGCTAGCTCCTACAATGAGCAGTTCTTC; CDR3 protein: CASSSPEASSYNEQFF; J gene: TRBJ2-1; V gene: TRBV6-2/TRBV6-3; D gene: -; clone size: many
CDR3 DNA: TGTGCCAGCAGCGGCCGACTAGCGGGAGGGACCTACGAGCAGTACTTC; CDR3 protein: CASSGRLAGGTYEQYF; J gene: TRBJ2-7; V gene: TRBV7-9; D gene: TRBD2; clone size: many
CDR3 DNA: TGTGCCAGCAGCCCTGAAGGAGCGAACACTGAAGCTTTCTTT; CDR3 protein: CASSPEGANTEAFF; J gene: TRBJ1-1; V gene: TRBV7-9; D gene: -; clone size: many
CDR3 DNA: TGCGCCAGCAGCCCCGCGGCGGGACAAGAGACCCAGTACTTC; CDR3 protein: CASSPAAGQETQYF; J gene: TRBJ2-5; V gene: TRBV5-1; D gene: -; clone size: -
CDR3 DNA: TGTGAAAGAAGTTTACGCGCGTACACCTACAATGAGCAGTTCTTC; CDR3 protein: CERSLRAYTYNEQFF; J gene: TRBJ2-1; V gene: TRBV28; D gene: -; clone size: once
CDR3 DNA: TGCGCCAGCAGCTATGGGACTAGCGGGGGCTCTGAGCAGTTCTTC; CDR3 protein: CASSYGTSGGSEQFF; J gene: TRBJ2-1; V gene: TRBV5-1; D gene: TRBD2; clone size: -
CDR3 DNA: TGTGCCAGCAGCTCCCCGGGACTAGCGGGATGGAGCTCCTACAATGAGCAGTTCTTC; CDR3 protein: CASSSPGLAGWSSYNEQFF; J gene: TRBJ2-1; V gene: TRBV11-2; D gene: TRBD2; clone size: many
CDR3 DNA: TGCAGCGTTGAAGTAACGGGGCTCGGTGAAGCTTTCTTT; CDR3 protein: CSVEVTGLGEAFF; J gene: TRBJ1-1; V gene: TRBV29-1; D gene: -; clone size: many
CDR3 DNA: TGTGCCAGCAGCCAAGAAGGGAACATTCAGTACTTC; CDR3 protein: CASSQEGNIQYF; J gene: TRBJ2-4; V gene: TRBV3-1; D gene: -; clone size: once
CDR3 DNA: TGCAGTGGAAGCGTAGGTAGCTCCTACAATGAGCAGTTCTTC; CDR3 protein: CSGSVGSSYNEQFF; J gene: TRBJ2-1; V gene: TRBV20-1; D gene: -; clone size: many
CDR3 DNA: TGCAGTGCTAGAGGCTCAGCGGGGGGGGGTTATGAGCAGTTCTTC; CDR3 protein: CSARGSAGGGYEQFF; J gene: TRBJ2-1; V gene: TRBV20-1; D gene: TRBD2; clone size: few
CDR3 DNA: TGTGCCAGCAGCTTAGGAGCGGGGAATGGCTACACCTTC; CDR3 protein: CASSLGAGNGYTF; J gene: TRBJ1-2; V gene: TRBV7-9; D gene: -; clone size: many
CDR3 DNA: TGTGCCAGCAGTTTAGGGTTAGGAGGCAATCAGCCCCAGCATTTT; CDR3 protein: CASSLGLGGNQPQHF; J gene: TRBJ1-5; V gene: TRBV12-3/TRBV12-4; D gene: -; clone size: -
CDR3 DNA: TGCGCCAGCAGCCAAATCGCAGGGCCCCAAGAGACCCAGTACTTC; CDR3 protein: CASSQIAGPQETQYF; J gene: TRBJ2-5; V gene: TRBV4-3; D gene: -; clone size: many
CDR3 DNA: TGTGCCAGCAGGTGGGCAGTCAATCAGCCCCAGCATTTT; CDR3 protein: CASRWAVNQPQHF; J gene: TRBJ1-5; V gene: TRBV2; D gene: -; clone size: many
CDR3 DNA: TGTGCCAGTACCCCGGGACAGAATAATTCACCCCTCCACTTT; CDR3 protein: CASTPGQNNSPLHF; J gene: TRBJ1-6; V gene: TRBV19; D gene: TRBD1; clone size: -
CDR3 DNA: TGTGCCAGCAGCTTAGAGAGGCATACGCAGTATTTT; CDR3 protein: CASSLERHTQYF; J gene: TRBJ2-3; V gene: TRBV7-2; D gene: -; clone size: many
CDR3 DNA: TGTGCCAGCGTTCTTACAGGGCCAGATACGCAGTATTTT; CDR3 protein: CASVLTGPDTQYF; J gene: TRBJ2-3; V gene: TRBV7-2; D gene: -; clone size: many
CDR3 DNA: TGTGCCAGCAGCCAAACGAGAGAGACCCAGTACTTC; CDR3 protein: CASSQTRETQYF; J gene: TRBJ2-5; V gene: TRBV3-1; D gene: -; clone size: many
CDR3 DNA: TGTGCCTTGCAGGATTCCACTAATGAAAAACTGTTTTTT; CDR3 protein: CALQDSTNEKLFF; J gene: TRBJ1-4; V gene: TRBV6-1; D gene: -; clone size: many
CDR3 DNA: TGTGCCAGTAGTCCTAGGGTTGAGCAGCCCCAGCATTTT; CDR3 protein: CASSPRVEQPQHF; J gene: TRBJ1-5; V gene: TRBV19; D gene: -; clone size: few
CDR3 DNA: TGTGCCAGCTCACCTGGATCGGGGTTTACGCAGTATTTT; CDR3 protein: CASSPGSGFTQYF; J gene: TRBJ2-3; V gene: TRBV18; D gene: -; clone size: many
CDR3 DNA: TGCGCCAGCAGCTTTCTCAGGGGTGACACTGAAGCTCTCTTT; CDR3 protein: CASSFLRGDTEALF; J gene: TRBJ1-1; V gene: TRBV5-1; D gene: -; clone size: few
CDR3 DNA: TGCAGTGCTGCTCGGGACGTTGCCTACGAGCAGTACTTC; CDR3 protein: CSAARDVAYEQYF; J gene: TRBJ2-7; V gene: TRBV20-1; D gene: -; clone size: many
CDR3 DNA: TGTGCCAGCAGCCCTTTAGGACGGAGCTCCTACAATGAGCAGTTCTTC; CDR3 protein: CASSPLGRSSYNEQFF; J gene: TRBJ2-1; V gene: TRBV14; D gene: -; clone size: many
CDR3 DNA: TGTGCCAGCAGCCAATCCCCGGGGAACACTGAAGCTTTCTTT; CDR3 protein: CASSQSPGNTEAFF; J gene: TRBJ1-1; V gene: TRBV3-1; D gene: -; clone size: many
CDR3 DNA: TGCAGTGCTAGAGATGGGTACACTGAAGCTTTCTTT; CDR3 protein: CSARDGYTEAFF; J gene: TRBJ1-1; V gene: TRBV20-1; D gene: -; clone size: many
CDR3 DNA: TGTGCCAGCAGTAGGCAAACAGGGGACACTGAAGCTTTCTTT; CDR3 protein: CASSRQTGDTEAFF; J gene: TRBJ1-1; V gene: TRBV2; D gene: TRBD1; clone size: many
CDR3 DNA: TGTGCCAGCAGTTACGTGGCAGTCCAGGGCAATCAGCCCCAGCATTTT; CDR3 protein: CASSYVAVQGNQPQHF; J gene: TRBJ1-5; V gene: TRBV6-6; D gene: -; clone size: many
CDR3 DNA: TGTGCCAGCAGACCAAGGGATCAAACTGAAGCTTTCTTT; CDR3 protein: CASRPRDQTEAFF; J gene: TRBJ1-1; V gene: TRBV7-9; D gene: -; clone size: many
CDR3 DNA: TGCAGTGCTAGAAAGGATAGCGTGGGGTCCGAGCAGTACTTC; CDR3 protein: CSARKDSVGSEQYF; J gene: TRBJ2-7; V gene: TRBV20-1; D gene: -; clone size: -
CDR3 DNA: TGTGCCAGCTCACCGACAGGGTCGCAGCCGGATGAGCAGTTCTTC; CDR3 protein: CASSPTGSQPDEQFF; J gene: TRBJ2-1; V gene: TRBV18; D gene: TRBD1; clone size: many
CDR3 DNA: TGTGCCAGCAGCTTACGTGCGGCAATTAATTCACCCCTCCACTTT; CDR3 protein: CASSLRAAINSPLHF; J gene: TRBJ1-6; V gene: TRBV7-9; D gene: -; clone size: many